Listed below are T cell receptor beta chains from one sample, sequenced in a study of T cells after yellow fever vaccination. TCRdb re-called the 5' RACE reads through MiXCR, storing one row per CDR3 protein. Among some 560,000 distinct CDR3 sequences listed, 15% to 20% were seen once. The input for sequencing was PBMCs, taken 15 days after the yellow fever booster vaccination. These receptors all come from a man aged 25 to 40 who received the YFV17D yellow fever vaccine. The CDR3 runs from the conserved cysteine through the conserved F or W. Each record gives: D gene, J gene, clone size, V gene, CDR3 protein, CDR3 DNA. D genes are given only for firm matches. Some rows mark clone size as missing; the rest say once, few, many or name a class of expanded clone.

d_call: TRBD2; j_call: TRBJ2-2; clone_size: few; v_call: TRBV7-2; cdr3_aa: CASSLVVPSGMAGELFF; cdr3_nt: TGTGCCAGCAGCTTAGTTGTTCCTAGCGGGATGGCCGGGGAGCTGTTTTTT
d_call: TRBD2; j_call: TRBJ2-7; clone_size: few; v_call: TRBV3-1; cdr3_aa: CASSGGTSETYEQYF; cdr3_nt: TGTGCCAGCAGCGGCGGGACTAGCGAGACCTACGAGCAGTACTTC
d_call: -; j_call: TRBJ1-6; clone_size: -; v_call: TRBV28; cdr3_aa: CASNPDYSPLHF; cdr3_nt: TGTGCCAGCAACCCGGACTATTCACCCCTCCACTTT
d_call: -; j_call: TRBJ2-7; clone_size: few; v_call: TRBV5-4; cdr3_aa: CASSLARGRTTNYEQYF; cdr3_nt: TGTGCCAGCAGCTTGGCCAGGGGCAGAACCACGAACTACGAGCAGTACTTC
d_call: TRBD1; j_call: TRBJ1-4; clone_size: -; v_call: TRBV20-1; cdr3_aa: CSARNPGRTGAYTLFF; cdr3_nt: TGCAGTGCTAGAAACCCCGGGAGGACAGGTGCATACACACTGTTTTTT
d_call: TRBD2; j_call: TRBJ2-1; clone_size: -; v_call: TRBV7-7; cdr3_aa: CASSPGLAGFAEQFF; cdr3_nt: TGTGCTAGCAGCCCGGGACTAGCGGGATTCGCTGAGCAGTTCTTC
d_call: -; j_call: TRBJ1-1; clone_size: -; v_call: TRBV5-1; cdr3_aa: CASRRWARVDTEAFF; cdr3_nt: TGCGCCAGCAGAAGGTGGGCCAGGGTTGACACTGAAGCTTTCTTT
d_call: -; j_call: TRBJ2-3; clone_size: few; v_call: TRBV29-1; cdr3_aa: CSDAEGSSTDTQYF; cdr3_nt: TGCAGCGATGCTGAGGGGAGCAGCACAGATACGCAGTATTTT
d_call: TRBD2; j_call: TRBJ2-3; clone_size: -; v_call: TRBV3-1; cdr3_aa: CACTPPGLAGAGDTQYF; cdr3_nt: TGTGCCTGCACCCCGCCGGGACTAGCGGGAGCTGGAGATACGCAGTATTTT
d_call: -; j_call: TRBJ1-4; clone_size: -; v_call: TRBV5-1; cdr3_aa: CASSLNPPGPGGEKLFF; cdr3_nt: TGCGCCAGCAGCTTGAACCCTCCGGGACCCGGTGGGGAAAAACTGTTTTTT
d_call: TRBD1; j_call: TRBJ1-4; clone_size: few; v_call: TRBV5-5; cdr3_aa: CASSLQGAPNEKLFF; cdr3_nt: TGTGCCAGCAGCTTACAGGGGGCACCTAATGAAAAACTGTTTTTT
d_call: -; j_call: TRBJ2-5; clone_size: -; v_call: TRBV7-2; cdr3_aa: CASSSGVRETQYF; cdr3_nt: TGTGCCAGCAGTTCGGGAGTCCGAGAGACCCAGTACTTC
d_call: TRBD2; j_call: TRBJ2-7; clone_size: -; v_call: TRBV6-2/TRBV6-3; cdr3_aa: CASSQLAGGNEQYF; cdr3_nt: TGTGCCAGCAGCCAACTAGCGGGAGGAAATGAGCAGTACTTC
d_call: TRBD2; j_call: TRBJ2-2; clone_size: few; v_call: TRBV6-5; cdr3_aa: CASSYGLAGGKNTGELFF; cdr3_nt: TGTGCCAGCAGTTACGGCCTAGCGGGAGGGAAGAACACCGGGGAGCTGTTTTTT
d_call: TRBD2; j_call: TRBJ2-6; clone_size: -; v_call: TRBV27; cdr3_aa: CASKWIAGESGANVLTF; cdr3_nt: TGTGCCAGCAAGTGGATAGCGGGAGAGTCTGGGGCCAACGTCCTGACTTTC
d_call: -; j_call: TRBJ2-1; clone_size: many; v_call: TRBV5-1; cdr3_aa: CASSLGDAEQFF; cdr3_nt: TGCGCCAGCAGCTTGGGGGACGCGGAGCAGTTCTTC
d_call: TRBD2; j_call: TRBJ2-1; clone_size: many; v_call: TRBV7-9; cdr3_aa: CASSVTSGSSYNEQFF; cdr3_nt: TGTGCCAGCAGCGTAACTAGCGGGAGCTCCTACAATGAGCAGTTCTTC
d_call: -; j_call: TRBJ2-7; clone_size: few; v_call: TRBV20-1; cdr3_aa: CSARDLSRGATRGEQYF; cdr3_nt: TGCAGTGCTAGAGATTTATCCAGGGGGGCCACACGGGGCGAGCAGTACTTC
d_call: -; j_call: TRBJ2-5; clone_size: many; v_call: TRBV7-9; cdr3_aa: CASSSQGTETQYF; cdr3_nt: TGTGCCAGCAGCTCACAGGGAACGGAGACCCAGTACTTC
d_call: TRBD1; j_call: TRBJ1-2; clone_size: -; v_call: TRBV12-3/TRBV12-4; cdr3_aa: CASSPTGTGGRGYTF; cdr3_nt: TGTGCCAGCAGTCCCACAGGGACAGGGGGTAGAGGCTACACCTTC
d_call: TRBD2; j_call: TRBJ2-5; clone_size: few; v_call: TRBV4-3; cdr3_aa: CASSQDLWIAGWPQETQYF; cdr3_nt: TGCGCCAGCAGCCAGGACCTCTGGATAGCGGGATGGCCCCAAGAGACCCAGTACTTC
d_call: -; j_call: TRBJ2-7; clone_size: -; v_call: TRBV6-5; cdr3_aa: CATVTLYEQYF; cdr3_nt: TGTGCCACCGTAACGCTCTACGAGCAGTACTTC
d_call: TRBD1; j_call: TRBJ1-1; clone_size: -; v_call: TRBV7-9; cdr3_aa: CASSRQGARTEAFF; cdr3_nt: TGTGCCAGCAGCCGACAGGGGGCTCGGACTGAAGCTTTCTTT
d_call: -; j_call: TRBJ2-3; clone_size: few; v_call: TRBV6-5; cdr3_aa: CATGQITDTQYF; cdr3_nt: TGTGCCACCGGACAGATCACAGATACGCAGTATTTT
d_call: -; j_call: TRBJ2-2; clone_size: -; v_call: TRBV6-1; cdr3_aa: CASTRRARTGELFF; cdr3_nt: TGTGCCAGCACCCGGAGGGCCAGAACCGGGGAGCTGTTTTTT
d_call: TRBD2; j_call: TRBJ2-1; clone_size: -; v_call: TRBV11-2; cdr3_aa: CASSPRTSGRDYNEQFF; cdr3_nt: TGTGCCAGCAGCCCTCGGACAAGCGGGAGAGACTACAATGAGCAGTTCTTC
d_call: TRBD2; j_call: TRBJ2-3; clone_size: few; v_call: TRBV20-1; cdr3_aa: CSASGRTTDTQYF; cdr3_nt: TGCAGTGCTAGCGGGAGGACCACAGATACGCAGTATTTT
d_call: TRBD1; j_call: TRBJ2-3; clone_size: many; v_call: TRBV9; cdr3_aa: CASSAGQGPDTQYF; cdr3_nt: TGTGCCAGCAGCGCCGGACAGGGACCAGATACGCAGTATTTT
d_call: TRBD2; j_call: TRBJ2-3; clone_size: few; v_call: TRBV15; cdr3_aa: CATSRDRDYANTQYF; cdr3_nt: TGTGCCACCAGCAGAGATAGGGACTACGCGAATACGCAGTATTTT
d_call: -; j_call: TRBJ1-1; clone_size: -; v_call: TRBV12-3/TRBV12-4; cdr3_aa: CASSSSDGNMNTEAFF; cdr3_nt: TGTGCCAGCAGCTCCTCCGACGGGAACATGAACACTGAAGCTTTCTTT
d_call: -; j_call: TRBJ2-3; clone_size: -; v_call: TRBV12-3/TRBV12-4; cdr3_aa: CASSTTGLGDTQYF; cdr3_nt: TGTGCCAGCAGCACGACAGGTCTTGGAGATACGCAGTATTTT
d_call: -; j_call: TRBJ2-1; clone_size: -; v_call: TRBV12-3/TRBV12-4; cdr3_aa: CASSPRTRGEQFF; cdr3_nt: TGTGCCAGCAGTCCACGGACGAGAGGGGAGCAGTTCTTC
d_call: TRBD2; j_call: TRBJ2-1; clone_size: -; v_call: TRBV5-1; cdr3_aa: CASSERGSSYNEQFF; cdr3_nt: TGCGCCAGCAGTGAGCGGGGGAGCTCCTACAATGAGCAGTTCTTC
d_call: TRBD2; j_call: TRBJ2-5; clone_size: -; v_call: TRBV9; cdr3_aa: CASSDTGLEETQYF; cdr3_nt: TGTGCCAGCAGCGACACGGGACTAGAGGAGACCCAGTACTTC
d_call: TRBD2; j_call: TRBJ2-1; clone_size: -; v_call: TRBV28; cdr3_aa: CASRRLADYNEQFF; cdr3_nt: TGTGCCAGCAGACGACTAGCGGATTACAATGAGCAGTTCTTC
d_call: TRBD1; j_call: TRBJ2-5; clone_size: few; v_call: TRBV7-9; cdr3_aa: CASLEGQGARETQYF; cdr3_nt: TGTGCCAGCCTAGAAGGACAGGGGGCAAGGGAGACCCAGTACTTC
d_call: -; j_call: TRBJ1-5; clone_size: -; v_call: TRBV5-6; cdr3_aa: CASSLTGGRQPQHF; cdr3_nt: TGTGCCAGCAGCTTGACTGGGGGCCGGCAGCCCCAGCATTTT
d_call: TRBD2; j_call: TRBJ2-7; clone_size: -; v_call: TRBV20-1; cdr3_aa: CSARAIGSSGSPYEQYF; cdr3_nt: TGCAGTGCTAGAGCCATTGGATCCAGCGGGAGTCCCTACGAGCAGTACTTC
d_call: -; j_call: TRBJ2-7; clone_size: many; v_call: TRBV28; cdr3_aa: CASSPEQGGYEQYF; cdr3_nt: TGTGCCAGCAGCCCAGAACAGGGAGGCTACGAGCAGTACTTC
d_call: -; j_call: TRBJ2-7; clone_size: few; v_call: TRBV28; cdr3_aa: CASKAGFYEQYF; cdr3_nt: TGTGCCAGCAAGGCTGGGTTTTACGAGCAGTACTTC
d_call: -; j_call: TRBJ2-1; clone_size: few; v_call: TRBV11-2; cdr3_aa: CASSPSSLRGNEQFF; cdr3_nt: TGTGCCAGCAGCCCCTCTAGTCTGCGGGGCAATGAGCAGTTCTTC
d_call: -; j_call: TRBJ2-7; clone_size: -; v_call: TRBV7-2; cdr3_aa: CASRSLGGSSKDEQYF; cdr3_nt: TGTGCCAGCAGATCCCTTGGGGGCTCCTCTAAAGACGAGCAGTACTTC
d_call: TRBD2; j_call: TRBJ2-3; clone_size: -; v_call: TRBV11-2; cdr3_aa: CASSFGTAGGSDTQYF; cdr3_nt: TGTGCCAGCAGCTTCGGGACGGCGGGAGGCTCAGATACGCAGTATTTT